The clone carrying this TCR beta chain was counted between two and nine times. As yet, its antigen is unknown. TCRdb recomputed calls from the 5' RACE reads with MiXCR, one row per CDR3 protein. The sample has a few hundred thousand distinct CDR3 sequences, 28% seen once. This entry comes from a study of T-cell memory formation after mild COVID-19. Notes on the study in general: Specificity for SARS-CoV-2 was not confirmed among the second-wave clones peaking on day 37.

The CDR3 is made up of 15 amino acids. The V gene's germline CDR1 is SGHVS and CDR2 FNYEAQ. V gave up 5 bases and J gave up 5 bases, with 18 bases separating them. Sequencing was carried out using PBMCs or a T cell subset sorted from them (not recorded which). This receptor was obtained from an adult woman who had mild COVID-19 (a few samples of this study predate the infection). Cell type and time point are not known. The rearrangement joins TRBV7-6 to TRBJ2-5, with D perhaps matching TRBD2 (6 bases). In DNA, the CDR3 is TGTGCCAGCAGCAGGGACCCGACCCGGGGGGAGACCCAGTACTTC. Translation: CASSRDPTRGETQYF.